This T cell receptor beta chain was observed in a study of control samples from healthy donors and cancer patients. Trimming took off 5 bases at V and 7 bases at J, with 18 bases between the two ends. Germline assignment: CDR1 SGHVS and CDR2 FQNEAQ. This CDR3 is built from 15 residues. The assay was immunoSEQ multiplex PCR, and TCRdb's table has in-frame clones only and misses some. The sample holds 20,000 to 30,000 clones, 75% to 85% seen once. The V and J genes are TRBV7-8 and TRBJ2-1; D may be TRBD1 or TRBD2 (5 bases each). The sequenced material came from PBMCs. The sequence was obtained from a woman aged 55-75 years with head and neck cancer. The CDR3 is CASSRGVRISNEQFF. In DNA, the CDR3 is TGTGCCAGCAGCCGAGGGGTGAGGATATCGAATGAGCAGTTCTTC. Filled out from reference TRBV7-8 and TRBJ2-1, the complete variable domain reads GAGVSQSPRYKVAKRGQDVALRCDPISGHVSLFWYQQALGQGPEFLTYFQNEAQLDKSGLPSDRFFAERPEGSVSTLKIQRTQQEDSAVYLCASSRGVRISNEQFFGPGTRLTVL.